This T cell receptor beta chain is from a study of blood T cell repertoires in COVID-19 (dated by TCRdb to 2019 to 2021). As for the study more broadly: Samples covering the acute and convalescent phases of COVID-19 were provided by collaborators in the United States, Italy and Spain. The prospective study material was composed of cDNA or gDNA derived from T cells, B-cell-depleted T cells, or PBMCs. Deeply sampled blood TCRbeta repertoires from subjects exposed to, actively infected with, or recovered from COVID-19 were included in the dataset. The repertoires were made available in a free public database intended to serve as a resource for research on the immune response to SARS-CoV-2. Samples were obtained from the ongoing ImmuneRACE study (first 160 participants) and from 1,254 subjects provided by 6 global collaborators. The sample metadata nearly always contained a de-identified subject ID, COVID-19 status, age in years and sex. Where available, HLA class I and class II types were taken from metadata supplied by the sample provider and were not determined by assay-based typing.

Enrolling through a virtual design, the prospective study's participants ranged in age from roughly 18 to 95 years and lived across approximately 25 United States geographic areas. Cohort assignment in the prospective study relied on participant-reported clinical history from a screening survey and a study questionnaire. ImmuneRACE Cohort 3 recovered participants were defined by two consecutive negative NP/OP PCR tests, healthcare professional clearance, or symptom resolution. Each participant in the prospective study had whole blood, serum and a nasopharyngeal or oropharyngeal swab collected by mobile phlebotomists. Additional blood draws and questionnaires over an approximately 2-month period could optionally be provided by prospective study participants. Blood samples from the prospective study were shipped frozen or at room temperature prior to DNA extraction. Measured from the cysteine to the phenylalanine, the CDR3 is 13 residues long. Only the CDR3 DNA is retained, 39 bases long and in frame from the first base. The trim is 4 bases for V and 1 base for J, with a gap of 8 bases between the germline ends. Based on the germline V gene, the CDR1 and CDR2 sequences are SGHTA and FQGNSA.

TCRbeta CDR3 regions were amplified from genomic DNA by means of the immunoSEQ Assay, a bias-controlled multiplex PCR. In the paper's pipeline: Within the assay, amplification of reference gene primers was used to estimate how many nucleated cells each sample contained. Sequence reads were collapsed and filtered to measure the absolute abundance of every unique TCRbeta CDR3 rearrangement. Productive Simpson clonality was computed per sample as the square root of Simpson's diversity index over productive rearrangements. Entries here come from immuneACCESS through TCRdb and include only in-frame sequences with V and J called. Some clones fail to appear in such tables; in the studies checked, an unresolved V gene covers under half of the shortfall, and the cause of the remainder is unknown. That table furnishes V, J and clone size, whereas the DNA furnished D and trimming. For this sample there are approximately 350,000 clones; around 91% appear just once. The top ten clonotypes cover 0.95% to 1.1% of the sample.

As concerns this clone: Its antigen specificity is not known. The sample holds no much larger clone one base away, and base qualities are not on file.

General findings and caveats noted by the study authors: How much clinical and demographic metadata was included differed by source and by participant, and the metadata was provided uncurated.

The sequence was collected from a man in his late teens or twenties who had recovered from COVID-19. Sequenced sample: PBMCs or T cells enriched from blood (not recorded which). The chain joins TRBV7-2 to TRBJ2-7; no D gene can be assigned with confidence. In nucleotide form, the sequence is TGTGCCAGCAGCTCGCCTACTTCCTACGAGCAGTACTTC. It codes for CASSSPTSYEQYF.